This is a list of T cell receptor beta chains from one sample in a study of glioma-infiltrating T cells after dendritic cell vaccination. TCRdb's table, derived via immunoSEQ multiplex PCR, lists solely in-frame clones and lacks some. The table has tens of thousands of clones, 85% seen once. The material was blood, obtained after dendritic cell vaccination. The receptors here all came from a human donor with glioblastoma. CDR3s leave out the opening cysteine and the closing phenylalanine or tryptophan. A D gene is named only where the DNA matches it firmly.

cdr3_length: 13
v_call: TRBV7-2
d_call: TRBD2
j_call: TRBJ2-1
cdr3_aa: ASSLGLAGVNEQF

cdr3_length: 13
v_call: TRBV7-9
d_call: TRBD2
j_call: TRBJ2-3
cdr3_aa: ASSLVQAGSDTQY

cdr3_length: 11
v_call: TRBV2
d_call: TRBD1
j_call: TRBJ2-7
cdr3_aa: ASSEAQGTGPY

cdr3_length: 12
v_call: TRBV6-1
d_call: TRBD1
j_call: TRBJ2-7
cdr3_aa: ASRGTGGLYEQY

cdr3_length: 10
v_call: TRBV11-2
d_call: NA
j_call: TRBJ2-3
cdr3_aa: ASSYFSDTQY

cdr3_length: 14
v_call: TRBV5-1
d_call: TRBD1
j_call: TRBJ1-2
cdr3_aa: ASSLGRGLANYGYT

cdr3_length: 12
v_call: TRBV7-2
d_call: NA
j_call: TRBJ2-1
cdr3_aa: ASSQGGYYNEQF

cdr3_length: 15
v_call: TRBV27
d_call: TRBD1
j_call: TRBJ1-3
cdr3_aa: ASSNGGTGLIGNTIY

cdr3_length: 11
v_call: TRBV29-1
d_call: NA
j_call: TRBJ1-4
cdr3_aa: SVGGATNEKLF

cdr3_length: 14
v_call: TRBV15
d_call: TRBD2
j_call: TRBJ2-1
cdr3_aa: ATSHAPGPREGEQF

cdr3_length: 12
v_call: TRBV6-5
d_call: TRBD2
j_call: TRBJ2-7
cdr3_aa: ASRRTSGSYEQY

cdr3_length: 10
v_call: TRBV6-5
d_call: TRBD2
j_call: TRBJ2-1
cdr3_aa: ASSHPTSGEV

cdr3_length: 12
v_call: TRBV5-8
d_call: TRBD1
j_call: TRBJ2-7
cdr3_aa: ASSKPGQGFGQY

cdr3_length: 14
v_call: TRBV5-1
d_call: TRBD2
j_call: TRBJ2-2
cdr3_aa: ASSLPSGGDTGELF

cdr3_length: 15
v_call: TRBV7-6
d_call: NA
j_call: TRBJ2-5
cdr3_aa: ASSLRLTNTQGETQY

cdr3_length: 13
v_call: TRBV27
d_call: TRBD2
j_call: TRBJ2-1
cdr3_aa: ASSLLAGGYNEQF

cdr3_length: 12
v_call: TRBV5-1
d_call: NA
j_call: TRBJ2-3
cdr3_aa: ASSLDLAGDTQY

cdr3_length: 12
v_call: TRBV12-5
d_call: NA
j_call: TRBJ1-2
cdr3_aa: ASGFGATPLGYT

cdr3_length: 10
v_call: TRBV10-3
d_call: NA
j_call: TRBJ1-3
cdr3_aa: AGGISGNTIY

cdr3_length: 12
v_call: TRBV4-1
d_call: NA
j_call: TRBJ1-5
cdr3_aa: ASSPRQSDQPQH

cdr3_length: 15
v_call: TRBV4-1
d_call: NA
j_call: TRBJ2-5
cdr3_aa: ASSQLEGRAGQETQY

cdr3_length: 14
v_call: TRBV28
d_call: TRBD2
j_call: TRBJ2-1
cdr3_aa: ASWTLAGVPYNEQF

cdr3_length: 13
v_call: TRBV5-1
d_call: TRBD1
j_call: TRBJ2-3
cdr3_aa: ASSFDRVETDTQY

cdr3_length: 12
v_call: TRBV5-6
d_call: NA
j_call: TRBJ2-2
cdr3_aa: ASSLATGFGELF

cdr3_length: 13
v_call: TRBV7-8
d_call: NA
j_call: TRBJ2-3
cdr3_aa: ASSLDRAETDTQY

cdr3_length: 11
v_call: TRBV11-2
d_call: NA
j_call: TRBJ1-2
cdr3_aa: ASSSVGGFGYT

cdr3_length: 13
v_call: TRBV2
d_call: NA
j_call: TRBJ2-2
cdr3_aa: ASVVGTQNTGELF

cdr3_length: 11
v_call: TRBV29-1
d_call: NA
j_call: TRBJ2-5
cdr3_aa: SVGRDRQETQY

cdr3_length: 12
v_call: TRBV6-5
d_call: TRBD1
j_call: TRBJ2-7
cdr3_aa: ASSRGQGAYEQY

cdr3_length: 15
v_call: TRBV7-9
d_call: TRBD1
j_call: TRBJ2-6
cdr3_aa: ASSPPGQASGANVLT